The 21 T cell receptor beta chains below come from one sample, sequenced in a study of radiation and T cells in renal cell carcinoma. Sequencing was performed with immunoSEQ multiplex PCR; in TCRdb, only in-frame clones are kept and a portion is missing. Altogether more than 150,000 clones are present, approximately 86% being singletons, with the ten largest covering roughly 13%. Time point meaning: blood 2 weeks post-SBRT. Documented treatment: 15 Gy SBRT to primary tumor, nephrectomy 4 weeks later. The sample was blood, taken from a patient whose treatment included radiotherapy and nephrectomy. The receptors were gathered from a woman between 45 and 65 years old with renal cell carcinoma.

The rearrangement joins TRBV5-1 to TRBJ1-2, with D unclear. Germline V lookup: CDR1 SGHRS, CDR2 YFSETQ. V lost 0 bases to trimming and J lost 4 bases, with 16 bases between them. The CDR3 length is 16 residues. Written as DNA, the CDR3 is TGCGCCAGCAGCTTGGACTCAGCGAGCCCCCGCTATGGCTACACCTTC. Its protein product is CASSLDSASPRYGYTF.

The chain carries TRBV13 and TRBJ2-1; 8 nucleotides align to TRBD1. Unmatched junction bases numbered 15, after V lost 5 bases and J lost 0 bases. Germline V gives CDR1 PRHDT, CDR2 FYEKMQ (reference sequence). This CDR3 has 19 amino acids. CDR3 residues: CASSPLTSNRGSSYNEQFF. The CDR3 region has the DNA TGTGCCAGCAGCCCTCTCACCTCCAACAGGGGGAGCTCCTACAATGAGCAGTTCTTC.

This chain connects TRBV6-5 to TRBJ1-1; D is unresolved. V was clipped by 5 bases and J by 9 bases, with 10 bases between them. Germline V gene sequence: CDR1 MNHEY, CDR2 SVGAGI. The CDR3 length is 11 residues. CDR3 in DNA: TGTGCCAGCAGTGAAATAGATCAAGCTTTCTTT. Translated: CASSEIDQAFF.

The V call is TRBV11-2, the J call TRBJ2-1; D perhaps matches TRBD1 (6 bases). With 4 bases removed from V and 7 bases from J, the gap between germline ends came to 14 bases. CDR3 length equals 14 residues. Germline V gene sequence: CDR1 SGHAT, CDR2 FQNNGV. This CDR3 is CASSSPGGWNEQFF. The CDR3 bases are TGTGCCAGCAGCTCACCTGGGGGCTGGAATGAGCAGTTCTTC.

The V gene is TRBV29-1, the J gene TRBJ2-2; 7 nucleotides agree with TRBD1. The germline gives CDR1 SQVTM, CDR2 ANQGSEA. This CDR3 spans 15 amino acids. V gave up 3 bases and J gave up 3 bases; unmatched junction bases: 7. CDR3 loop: CSVDHPQGDTGELFF. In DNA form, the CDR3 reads TGCAGCGTTGACCATCCTCAGGGGGACACCGGGGAGCTGTTTTTT.

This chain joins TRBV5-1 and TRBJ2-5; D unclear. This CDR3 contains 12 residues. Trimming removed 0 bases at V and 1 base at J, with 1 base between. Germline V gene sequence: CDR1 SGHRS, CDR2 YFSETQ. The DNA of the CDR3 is TGCGCCAGCAGCTTGGTCCAAGAGACCCAGTACTTC. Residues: CASSLVQETQYF. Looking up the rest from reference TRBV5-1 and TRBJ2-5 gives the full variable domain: KAGVTQTPRYLIKTRGQQVTLSCSPISGHRSVSWYQQTPGQGLQFLFEYFSETQRNKGNFPGRFSGRQFSNSRSEMNVSTLELGDSALYLCASSLVQETQYFGPGTRLLVL.

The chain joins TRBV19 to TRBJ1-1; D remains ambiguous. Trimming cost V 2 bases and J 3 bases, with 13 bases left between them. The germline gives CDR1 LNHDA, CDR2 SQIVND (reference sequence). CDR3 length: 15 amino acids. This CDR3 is CASSIIGPGDTEAFF. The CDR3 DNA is TGTGCCAGTAGTATAATCGGGCCTGGGGACACTGAAGCTTTCTTT. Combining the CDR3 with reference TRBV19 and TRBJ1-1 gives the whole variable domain DGGITQSPKYLFRKEGQNVTLSCEQNLNHDAMYWYRQDPGQGLRLIYYSQIVNDFQKGDIAEGYSVSREKKESFPLTVTSAQKNPTAFYLCASSIIGPGDTEAFFGQGTRLTVV.

The CDR3 here is CASSLGISGNTIYF. For the CDR3, the DNA is TGTGCCAGCAGCTTAGGCATCTCTGGAAACACCATATATTTT. This chain uses TRBV7-9 with TRBJ1-3; D is uncertain. The V and J ends lost 1 base and 0 bases respectively, with 4 bases between them. This CDR3 comprises 14 residues. CDR1 SEHNR and CDR2 FQNEAQ come from the germline V gene (reference sequence).

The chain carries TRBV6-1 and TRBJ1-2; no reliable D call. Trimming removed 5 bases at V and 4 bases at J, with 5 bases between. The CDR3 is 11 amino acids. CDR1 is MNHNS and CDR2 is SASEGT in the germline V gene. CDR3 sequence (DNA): TGTGCCAGCAGTTACCCCTATGGCTACACCTTC. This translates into CASSYPYGYTF.

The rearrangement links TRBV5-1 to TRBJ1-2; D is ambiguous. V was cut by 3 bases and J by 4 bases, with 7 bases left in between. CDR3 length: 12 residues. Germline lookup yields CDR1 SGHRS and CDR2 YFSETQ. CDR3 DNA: TGCGCCAGCAGCTCAGAAGGCTATGGCTACACCTTC. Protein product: CASSSEGYGYTF.

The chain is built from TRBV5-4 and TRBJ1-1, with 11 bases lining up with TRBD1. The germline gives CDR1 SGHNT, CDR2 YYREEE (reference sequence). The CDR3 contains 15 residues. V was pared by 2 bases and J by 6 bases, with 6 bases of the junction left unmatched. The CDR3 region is CASSFDPGQGAEAFF. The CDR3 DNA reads TGTGCCAGCAGCTTTGATCCGGGACAGGGGGCTGAAGCTTTCTTT. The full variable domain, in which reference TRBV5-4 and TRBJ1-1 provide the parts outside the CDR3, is ETGVTQSPTHLIKTRGQQVTLRCSSQSGHNTVSWYQQALGQGPQFIFQYYREEENGRGNFPPRFSGLQFPNYSSELNVNALELDDSALYLCASSFDPGQGAEAFFGQGTRLTVV.

DNA for the CDR3: TGTGCCAGCAGCTTGTTCAGGGGGTTCTCTGGGGCCAACGTCCTGACTTTC. Translation: CASSLFRGFSGANVLTF. J is TRBJ2-6 and V is TRBV5-4; 7 bases are a match to TRBD1. The trim removed 1 base at V and 0 bases at J, leaving 4 bases unmatched. The CDR3 consists of 17 residues. In germline, CDR1 is SGHNT, CDR2 YYREEE (reference sequence).

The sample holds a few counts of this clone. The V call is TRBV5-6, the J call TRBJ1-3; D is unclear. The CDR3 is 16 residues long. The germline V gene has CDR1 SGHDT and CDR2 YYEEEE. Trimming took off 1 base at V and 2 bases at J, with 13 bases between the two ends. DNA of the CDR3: TGTGCCAGCAGCTTGTATATCCCGGTCGCTGGAAACACCATATATTTT. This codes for CASSLYIPVAGNTIYF.

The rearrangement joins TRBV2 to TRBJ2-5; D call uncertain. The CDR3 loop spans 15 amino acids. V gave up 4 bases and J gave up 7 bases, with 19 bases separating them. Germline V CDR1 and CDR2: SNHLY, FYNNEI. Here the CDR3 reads CASSVPDPGRWTQYF. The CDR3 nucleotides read TGTGCCAGCAGTGTTCCTGACCCCGGCAGATGGACCCAGTACTTC. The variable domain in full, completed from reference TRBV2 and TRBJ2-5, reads EPEVTQTPSHQVTQMGQEVILRCVPISNHLYFYWYRQILGQKVEFLVSFYNNEISEKSEIFDDQFSVERPDGSNFTLKIRSTKLEDSAMYFCASSVPDPGRWTQYFGPGTRLLVL.

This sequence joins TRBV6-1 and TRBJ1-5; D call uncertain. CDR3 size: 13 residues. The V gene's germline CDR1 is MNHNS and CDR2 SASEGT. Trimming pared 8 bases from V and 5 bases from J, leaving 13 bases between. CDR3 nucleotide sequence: TGTGCCAGCGTTTTGTCAGGTCATCAGCCCCAGCATTTT. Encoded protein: CASVLSGHQPQHF.

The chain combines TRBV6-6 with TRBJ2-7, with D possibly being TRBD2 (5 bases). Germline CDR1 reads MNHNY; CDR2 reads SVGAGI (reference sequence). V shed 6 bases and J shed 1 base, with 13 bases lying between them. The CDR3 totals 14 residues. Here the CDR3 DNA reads TGTGCCAGCAGCCAACCCGAGGGATCCTACGAGCAGTACTTC. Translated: CASSQPEGSYEQYF.

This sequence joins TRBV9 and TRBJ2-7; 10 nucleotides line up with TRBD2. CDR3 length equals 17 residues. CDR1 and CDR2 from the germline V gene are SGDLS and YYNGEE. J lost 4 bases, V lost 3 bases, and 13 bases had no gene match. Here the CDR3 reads CASSGNTAGGLSYEQYF. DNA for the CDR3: TGTGCCAGCAGCGGGAATACAGCGGGGGGGCTTAGTTACGAGCAGTACTTC.

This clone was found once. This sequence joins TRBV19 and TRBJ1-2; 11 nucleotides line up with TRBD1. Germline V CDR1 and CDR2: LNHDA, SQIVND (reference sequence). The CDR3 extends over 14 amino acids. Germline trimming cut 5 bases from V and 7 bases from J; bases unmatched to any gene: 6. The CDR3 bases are TGTGCCAGTAGTTCGAGGACAGGGGGCAGTGGCTACACCTTC. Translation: CASSSRTGGSGYTF. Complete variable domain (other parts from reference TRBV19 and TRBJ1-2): DGGITQSPKYLFRKEGQNVTLSCEQNLNHDAMYWYRQDPGQGLRLIYYSQIVNDFQKGDIAEGYSVSREKKESFPLTVTSAQKNPTAFYLCASSSRTGGSGYTFGSGTRLTVV.

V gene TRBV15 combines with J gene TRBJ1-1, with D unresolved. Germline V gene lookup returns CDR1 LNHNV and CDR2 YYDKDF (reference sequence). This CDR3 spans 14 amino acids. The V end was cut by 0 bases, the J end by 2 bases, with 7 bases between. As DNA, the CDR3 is TGTGCCACCAGCAGAGATAGAACTAACACTGAAGCTTTCTTT. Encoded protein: CATSRDRTNTEAFF. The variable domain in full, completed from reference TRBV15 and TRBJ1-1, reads DAMVIQNPRYQVTQFGKPVTLSCSQTLNHNVMYWYQQKSSQAPKLLFHYYDKDFNNEADTPDNFQSRRPNTSFCFLDIRSPGLGDTAMYLCATSRDRTNTEAFFGQGTRLTVV.

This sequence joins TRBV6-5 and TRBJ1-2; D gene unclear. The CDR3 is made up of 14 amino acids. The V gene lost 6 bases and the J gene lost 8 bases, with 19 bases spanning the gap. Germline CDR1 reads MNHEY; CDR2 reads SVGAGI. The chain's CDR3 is CASRPQVASGGYTF. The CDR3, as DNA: TGTGCCAGCAGGCCCCAAGTGGCTTCGGGAGGCTACACCTTC.

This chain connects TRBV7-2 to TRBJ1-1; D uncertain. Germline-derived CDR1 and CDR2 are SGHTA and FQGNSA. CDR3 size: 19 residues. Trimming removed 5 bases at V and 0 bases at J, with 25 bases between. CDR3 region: CASSLRRGYRGNMNTEAFF. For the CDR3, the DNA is TGTGCCAGCAGCCTACGAAGAGGGTACCGGGGAAACATGAACACTGAAGCTTTCTTT.